Listed below are T cell receptor beta chains from one sample, sequenced in a study of graft-versus-host responses after intestinal transplantation. TCRdb keeps only in-frame clones here, not all; method: immunoSEQ multiplex PCR. The table has fewer than 130,000 clones, 80% to 95% seen once. The antigens for these receptors are not known. Sequenced material: unstimulated CD8+ T cells sorted from spleen or lymph node cells, taken before intestinal transplant. Receptor source: a human donor who received an intestinal transplant. Both conserved end residues are part of each CDR3. A D gene is named only where the DNA matches it firmly. Some rows have no size entry. The others give once, few or many, or a class for an expanded clone.

d_gene	j_gene	abundance	v_gene	CDR3nt	CDR3aa
-	TRBJ1-1	-	TRBV13	TGTGCCAGCAGCTTAAGGGGCACTGAAGCTTTCTTT	CASSLRGTEAFF
-	TRBJ1-2	-	TRBV14	TGTGCCAGCAGCCAAGGGGCATTTGCTAACTATGGCTACACCTTC	CASSQGAFANYGYTF
-	TRBJ2-1	-	TRBV27	TGTGCCAGCAGGTCCAATAGCGATAGTTTCTCCTACAATGAGCAGTTCTTC	CASRSNSDSFSYNEQFF
-	TRBJ1-5	-	TRBV6-6	TGTGCCAGCAGTCAGGGTTATAGCAATCAGCCCCAGCATTTT	CASSQGYSNQPQHF
-	TRBJ2-2	-	TRBV5-6	TGTGCCAGCAGCTTGACAGGAAACACCGGGGAGCTGTTTTTT	CASSLTGNTGELFF
-	TRBJ2-5	-	TRBV19	TGTGCCAGTAGTACCTCTACTAGGTCTGGGGAGACCCAGTACTTC	CASSTSTRSGETQYF
-	TRBJ1-6	-	TRBV28	TGTGCCAGCCGGACGGTCTATAATTCACCCCTCCACTTT	CASRTVYNSPLHF
TRBD2	TRBJ2-7	once	TRBV2	TGTGCCAGCAGTGAAAATGGACTAGCGGGAGGTCTCTACGAGCAGTACTTC	CASSENGLAGGLYEQYF
-	TRBJ2-7	-	TRBV27	TGTGCCAGCAGTTTATTCACCGGGGAGGAGCAGTACTTC	CASSLFTGEEQYF
-	TRBJ1-3	-	TRBV19	TGTGCCAGTAGTCCACGGGCCCCCCGGGCGCCAATTCCTGGAAACACCATATATTTT	CASSPRAPRAPIPGNTIYF
TRBD2	TRBJ2-1	-	TRBV7-9	TGTGCCAGCAGCCGGACTAGCGGAAACTACAATGAGCAGTTCTTC	CASSRTSGNYNEQFF
-	TRBJ1-2	-	TRBV7-9	TGTGCCAGCAGCTTAGAAGGGATCTATGGCTACACCTTC	CASSLEGIYGYTF
-	TRBJ2-1	once	TRBV19	TGTGCCAGTAGTCCACACGGCGATGAGCAGTTCTTC	CASSPHGDEQFF
-	TRBJ2-3	-	TRBV5-4	TGTGCCAGCAGCCCCCTTATAGACTACCCCTTAGATACGCAGTATTTT	CASSPLIDYPLDTQYF
-	TRBJ2-7	-	TRBV30	TGTGCCTGGAGTGTAGAGCACGGACTGGGGCAGTACTTC	CAWSVEHGLGQYF
-	TRBJ1-5	-	TRBV5-5	TGTGCCAGCAGCTTGGGTGGGTATCAGCCCCAGCATTTT	CASSLGGYQPQHF
-	TRBJ1-3	-	TRBV30	TGTGCCTCCCCCCTGGAGGCCGGCGCTTCTGGAAACACCATATATTTT	CASPLEAGASGNTIYF
TRBD1	TRBJ2-7	-	TRBV29-1	TGCAGCGTTTTTTTCCGGGACAGGGGGCTCTACGAGCAGTACTTC	CSVFFRDRGLYEQYF
TRBD1	TRBJ2-7	once	TRBV15	TGTGCCACCAGCAGAGGTCTTAGACAGGGAACTTCCTACGAGCAGTACTTC	CATSRGLRQGTSYEQYF
-	TRBJ2-5	-	TRBV9	TGTGCCAGCAGCGTAGCTGGGGTGGCCCAAGAGACCCAGTACTTC	CASSVAGVAQETQYF
TRBD1	TRBJ2-3	-	TRBV4-1	TGCGCCAGCAGCCAAGACCCGACAGGGTCAGATACGCAGTATTTT	CASSQDPTGSDTQYF
-	TRBJ2-1	-	TRBV25-1	TGTGCCAGCAGTGAATCGGGCTCGTCGGGTCCATTTGACAATGAGCAGTTCTTC	CASSESGSSGPFDNEQFF
TRBD1	TRBJ1-5	-	TRBV7-8	TGTGCCAGCAGCCGGACAGGGTCAGAACAGCCCCAGCATTTT	CASSRTGSEQPQHF
-	TRBJ2-1	-	TRBV5-4	TGTGCCAGCAGCTTGGACTTGAGCTCCTACAATGAGCAGTTCTTC	CASSLDLSSYNEQFF
TRBD2	TRBJ2-1	-	TRBV29-1	TGCAGCGTTGAGGGAGGGGCCTACAATGAGCAGTTCTTC	CSVEGGAYNEQFF
-	TRBJ2-7	-	TRBV29-1	TGCAGCGCCTCAGACTTGGGCTACTACGAGCAGTACTTC	CSASDLGYYEQYF
TRBD2	TRBJ2-7	-	TRBV2	TGTGCCAGCAGCGGCCCGGGGGGGACTAGGTACGAGCAGTACTTC	CASSGPGGTRYEQYF
-	TRBJ1-4	-	TRBV4-1	TGCGCCAGCAGCCGGAGCCCAGGGTATACTAATGAAAAACTGTTTTTT	CASSRSPGYTNEKLFF
TRBD1	TRBJ2-1	-	TRBV5-6	TGTGCCAGCAGCCCGGACAGGGACAATGAGCAGTTCTTC	CASSPDRDNEQFF
TRBD2	TRBJ2-7	-	TRBV27	TGTGCCAGCAGTTCAGCGGGACCCTACGAGCAGTACTTC	CASSSAGPYEQYF
TRBD2	TRBJ2-5	-	TRBV27	TGTGCCAGCAGTTGGACAGCGACTAGCGGGAAAGAGACCCAGTACTTC	CASSWTATSGKETQYF
-	TRBJ2-1	once	TRBV2	TGTGCCAGCAGTGAAGCTAAGCGTAACTACAATGAGCAGTTCTTC	CASSEAKRNYNEQFF
TRBD2	TRBJ2-1	few	TRBV19	TGTGCCAGTAGCCAAGGACTAGCAAATGAGCAGTTCTTC	CASSQGLANEQFF
-	TRBJ1-1	-	TRBV5-1	TGCGCCAGCAGCACGTCGGGGGTCAGCATAAACACTGAAGCTTTCTTT	CASSTSGVSINTEAFF
TRBD2	TRBJ2-2	-	TRBV7-9	TGTGCCAGCAGCTCCCCCTGGGCGGGAGATCATACCGGGGAGCTGTTTTTT	CASSSPWAGDHTGELFF
-	TRBJ2-2	once	TRBV6-5	TGTGCCAGCAGTAACAGGGCTACCGGGGAGCTGTTTTTT	CASSNRATGELFF
-	TRBJ2-7	-	TRBV10-1	TGCGCCGTTTGGGGACTCTACGAGCAGTACTTC	CAVWGLYEQYF
-	TRBJ1-1	-	TRBV2	TGTGCCAGCCCCCAGGGTTACACTGAAGCTTTCTTT	CASPQGYTEAFF
-	TRBJ2-7	-	TRBV19	TGTGCCAGTAGTATAGGCGCCTTTGTGGCAACCTCCTACGAGCAGTACTTC	CASSIGAFVATSYEQYF
TRBD2	TRBJ2-5	-	TRBV4-1	TGCGCCAGCTCCCCCGGACTAGGGCAAGAGACCCAGTACTTC	CASSPGLGQETQYF
-	TRBJ2-7	-	TRBV6-6	TGTGCCAGCAGTATCTACTACGAGCAGTACTTC	CASSIYYEQYF
TRBD2	TRBJ2-1	-	TRBV7-3	TGTGCCAGCAGCACGACTAGCGGGAGAGCGGATGAGCAGTTCTTC	CASSTTSGRADEQFF
-	TRBJ2-7	-	TRBV7-8	TGTGCCAGCAGCTTAGCGGGGAACCCATACGAGCAGTACTTC	CASSLAGNPYEQYF
-	TRBJ2-2	-	TRBV10-3	TGTGCCATCAGTGATAGGCAGACTAACACCGGGGAGCTGTTTTTT	CAISDRQTNTGELFF
-	TRBJ1-2	-	TRBV5-4	TGTGCCAGCAGCTTGGTTAGGGGGTGGTATGGCTACACCTTC	CASSLVRGWYGYTF
-	TRBJ1-2	-	TRBV27	TGTGCCAGCAGTTTAGGGTGGCCGGGGATCTACACCTTC	CASSLGWPGIYTF
-	TRBJ2-5	-	TRBV7-9	TGTGCCAGCAGCTCCCCCGGGACCCAGTACTTC	CASSSPGTQYF
TRBD1	TRBJ1-1	-	TRBV19	TGTGCCAGTAGTGTCTTGGTTCGACAGGGGGTAAGAAACACTGAAGCTTTCTTT	CASSVLVRQGVRNTEAFF
TRBD2	TRBJ2-7	-	TRBV14	TGTGCCAGCAGCCAAGAAACGGGAGGCCCTCTCTACGAGCAGTACTTC	CASSQETGGPLYEQYF
-	TRBJ1-1	-	TRBV29-1	TGCAGCGTTGTGAACGGCGGGAACACTGAAGCTTTCTTT	CSVVNGGNTEAFF
-	TRBJ2-7	-	TRBV7-2	TGTGCCAGCAGCTTAGTCCTCCCGCCGGGACTCCCAGCTTTC	CASSLVLPPGLPAF
-	TRBJ1-1	-	TRBV30	TGTGCCTGGAGTACAGGGACGAACACTGAAGCTTTCTTT	CAWSTGTNTEAFF
TRBD1	TRBJ1-5	-	TRBV27	TGTGCCAGCAGTCGGGAGGACAGGAAGGATCGAAATCAGCCCCAGCATTTT	CASSREDRKDRNQPQHF
-	TRBJ2-5	once	TRBV7-2	TGTGCCAGCAGCCCCGGACACTTAAGAGAAGAGACCCAGTACTTC	CASSPGHLREETQYF
-	TRBJ2-1	-	TRBV7-9	TGTGCCAGCAGCTTAGGGTCTTCGTTTCCTTCAGAGGTAGATGAGCAGTTCTTC	CASSLGSSFPSEVDEQFF
-	TRBJ2-1	-	TRBV9	TGTGCCAGCAGCGTCGGCGGTGAGCAGTTCTTC	CASSVGGEQFF
TRBD2	TRBJ2-7	-	TRBV7-8	TGTGCCAGCAGCTTGGCGATCCTAGCGGGAGCCCCCTACGAGCAGTACTTC	CASSLAILAGAPYEQYF
-	TRBJ1-4	-	TRBV7-9	TGTGCCAGCACCGATCGCCAGTGGGGGTACGAAAAACTGTTTTTT	CASTDRQWGYEKLFF